This T cell receptor (beta chain) originates from a study of blood T cell repertoires in COVID-19. Study-level information: The study drew acute and convalescent COVID-19 samples from the United States, Italy and Spain. PBMCs, B-cell-depleted T cells, or T cells provided the cDNA or gDNA that made up the material.

The CDR3 runs 15 residues. Germline lookup yields CDR1 SGHRS and CDR2 YFSETQ. With 0 bases removed from V and 2 bases from J, the gap between germline ends came to 11 bases. In the authors' methods: For nucleated cells, counts were estimated from reference gene primer amplification. Generated by immunoSEQ multiplex PCR, the TCRdb table keeps only in-frame clones and is missing some. V, J and clone size reflect that table, while D and trimming were determined from the DNA. The sample comprises under 300,000 clones, approximately 89% of which are singletons, and 4% to 5% rests with the top ten. The receptor was derived from a woman between 40 and 55 years old who had recovered from COVID-19. The rearrangement links TRBV5-1 to TRBJ2-5, with a weak D call TRBD1 (7 bases). Input material: peripheral blood. CDR3 amino acids: CASSLEAGQQETQYF. The CDR3 bases are TGCGCCAGCAGCTTGGAGGCGGGACAGCAAGAGACCCAGTACTTC.